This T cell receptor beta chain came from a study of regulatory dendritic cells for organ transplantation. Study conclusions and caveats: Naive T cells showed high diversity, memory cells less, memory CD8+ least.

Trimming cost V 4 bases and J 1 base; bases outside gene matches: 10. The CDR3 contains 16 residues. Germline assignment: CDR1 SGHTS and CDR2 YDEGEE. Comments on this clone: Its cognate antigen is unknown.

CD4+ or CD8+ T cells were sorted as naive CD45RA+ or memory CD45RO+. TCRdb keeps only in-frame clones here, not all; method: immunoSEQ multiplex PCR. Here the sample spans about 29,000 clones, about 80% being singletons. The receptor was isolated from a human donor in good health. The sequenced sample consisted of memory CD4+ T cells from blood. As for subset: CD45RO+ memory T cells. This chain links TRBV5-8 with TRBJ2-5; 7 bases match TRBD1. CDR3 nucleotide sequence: TGTGCCAGCAGCCCTGGAGAGTCAGGGGGCCAAGAGACCCAGTACTTC. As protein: CASSPGESGGQETQYF. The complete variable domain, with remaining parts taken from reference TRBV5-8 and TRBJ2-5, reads EAGVTQSPTHLIKTRGQQATLRCSPISGHTSVYWYQQALGLGLQFLLWYDEGEERNRGNFPPRFSGRQFPNYSSELNVNALELEDSALYLCASSPGESGGQETQYFGPGTRLLVL.